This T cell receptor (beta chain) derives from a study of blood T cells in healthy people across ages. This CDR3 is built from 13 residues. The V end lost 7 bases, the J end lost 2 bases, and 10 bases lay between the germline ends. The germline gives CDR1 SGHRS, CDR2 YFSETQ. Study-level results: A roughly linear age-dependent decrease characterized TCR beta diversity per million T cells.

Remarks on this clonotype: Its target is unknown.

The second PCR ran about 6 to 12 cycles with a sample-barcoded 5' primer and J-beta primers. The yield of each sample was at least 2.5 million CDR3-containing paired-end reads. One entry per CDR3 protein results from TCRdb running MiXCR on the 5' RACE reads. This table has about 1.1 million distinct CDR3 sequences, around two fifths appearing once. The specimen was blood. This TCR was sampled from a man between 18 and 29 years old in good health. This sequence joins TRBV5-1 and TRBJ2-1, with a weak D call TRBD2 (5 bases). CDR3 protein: CASGLAPYNEQFF. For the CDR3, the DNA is TGCGCCAGCGGCCTAGCCCCCTACAATGAGCAGTTCTTC. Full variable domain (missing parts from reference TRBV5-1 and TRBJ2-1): KAGVTQTPRYLIKTRGQQVTLSCSPISGHRSVSWYQQTPGQGLQFLFEYFSETQRNKGNFPGRFSGRQFSNSRSEMNVSTLELGDSALYLCASGLAPYNEQFFGPGTRLTVL.